Shown below are 5 T cell receptor beta chains from a single sample sequenced in a study of cytomegalovirus exposure and HLA in healthy donors. The primer mix had 60 Vbeta and 13 Jbeta primers. Method: immunoSEQ multiplex PCR; TCRdb's copy keeps in-frame clones and lacks some. The record lists some 130,000 clones, of which the ten most abundant hold approximately 1.8%. Sequencing used PBMCs. These receptors were taken from a man between 18 and 29 years old in good health and CMV-seronegative.

The chain has TRBV4-1 and TRBJ2-7; 10 bases fit TRBD2. V lost 3 bases and J lost 2; bases outside the gene matches: 10. Germline lookup yields CDR1 MGHRA and CDR2 YSYEKL. The CDR3 covers 17 residues. The CDR3 bases are TGCGCCAGCAGCCAGGCCTTAGCGGGACTAGCGACCTACGAGCAGTACTTC. Translated, it gives CASSQALAGLATYEQYF.

This chain joins TRBV5-1 and TRBJ1-2; 8 nucleotides agree with TRBD1. V gave up 1 base and J gave up 1 base; unmatched junction bases: 12. This CDR3 is 18 amino acids long. Looked up from germline, CDR1 is SGHRS and CDR2 is YFSETQ. The CDR3 region is CASSLQPRGRDRNYGYTF. The CDR3 DNA reads as TGCGCCAGCAGCTTGCAGCCCAGGGGGCGAGATCGTAACTATGGCTACACCTTC.

This sequence joins TRBV7-3 and TRBJ2-4; possible D gene TRBD2, 6 bases. V was clipped by 2 bases and J by 7 bases, with 6 bases between them. Germline CDR1 SGHTA, CDR2 FQGTGA. The CDR3 runs 12 residues. In DNA, the CDR3 is TGTGCCAGCAGCTTAGGGGGGAACATTCAGTACTTC. This codes for CASSLGGNIQYF.

CDR3 sequence (DNA): TGCGCCAGCAGCCCGAGGGGGGACAGTTTCTACGAGCAGTACTTC. Amino acids: CASSPRGDSFYEQYF. The chain combines TRBV5-1 with TRBJ2-7; TRBD1 is a possible D gene (7 bases). V lost 4 bases to trimming and J lost 3 bases, with 17 bases between them. Per germline, CDR1 SGHRS and CDR2 YFSETQ. The CDR3 is made up of 15 amino acids.

V usage is TRBV6-1 and J usage is TRBJ2-7; 11 nucleotides match TRBD2. Trimming took 6 bases from V and 4 from J; bases not matched to a gene: 2. This CDR3 contains 13 residues. Germline V lookup: CDR1 MNHNS, CDR2 SASEGT. The CDR3 coding sequence is TGTGCCAGCAGGACTAGCGGGGCTTACGAGCAGTACTTC. As protein: CASRTSGAYEQYF.